The 24 T cell receptor beta chains below come from one sample, sequenced in a study of shared clonotypes between healthy human individuals. Assay: immunoSEQ multiplex PCR; the TCRdb copy retains only in-frame clones and omits some. Of some 510,000 clones in the sample, 79% are singletons; the top ten hold over 10%. What was sequenced was PBMCs. The receptors stem from a woman in her forties in good health. Some clones in this sample may be carry-over from other donors' samples.

Note on this clone: Other DNA sequences in the sample encode the same CDR3. The chain combines TRBV28 with TRBJ1-2, with 8 nucleotides matching TRBD1. The germline V gene encodes CDR1 MDHEN and CDR2 SYDVKM. CDR3 size: 13 residues. The trim removed 5 bases at V and 5 bases at J, leaving 4 bases unmatched. CDR3 in DNA: TGTGCCAGCAGTCCGGACAGGGCTTATGGCTACACCTTC. Its protein product is CASSPDRAYGYTF.

The V and J genes are TRBV7-9 and TRBJ2-3, with 8 bases fitting TRBD2. Germline CDR1 SEHNR, CDR2 FQNEAQ (reference sequence). The CDR3 loop spans 15 amino acids. With V trimmed by 2 bases and J by 3 bases, 4 bases remained unmatched. The CDR3 region is CASSLPSGSTDTQYF. The CDR3 DNA is TGTGCCAGCAGCTTACCAAGCGGGAGTACAGATACGCAGTATTTT.

V gene TRBV11-2 combines with J gene TRBJ2-5; TRBD2 might be the D (5 bases). Trimming stripped 6 bases from V and 4 bases from J, with 15 bases between. The germline V gene encodes CDR1 SGHAT and CDR2 FQNNGV. The CDR3 length is 14 residues. The CDR3 nucleotides read TGTGCCAGCAGGCTCAACGGGATGTCAGAGACCCAGTACTTC. This gives the protein CASRLNGMSETQYF.

V gene TRBV5-1 combines with J gene TRBJ2-3; 7 bases align to TRBD2. Per the germline V gene, CDR1 is SGHRS and CDR2 is YFSETQ. The length of the CDR3 is 14 residues. V gave up 2 bases and J gave up 3 bases; unmatched junction bases: 3. CDR3 amino acids: CASSFSGRTDTQYF. In nucleotides, the CDR3 is TGCGCCAGCAGCTTTAGCGGGCGTACAGATACGCAGTATTTT.

This clone has more than one count but fewer than ten. This rearrangement joins TRBV7-9 to TRBJ2-5, with 9 nucleotides matching TRBD2. V was pared by 5 bases and J by 5 bases, with 12 bases of the junction left unmatched. The CDR3 consists of 16 residues. From germline, CDR1 is SEHNR and CDR2 FQNEAQ (reference sequence). The CDR3 is CASSPPLAGGWETQYF. CDR3 in DNA: TGTGCCAGCAGCCCTCCCCTGGCGGGAGGGTGGGAGACCCAGTACTTC.

The chain recombines TRBV6-1 with TRBJ1-5; D gene uncertain. Per germline, CDR1 MNHNS and CDR2 SASEGT. Trimming stripped 10 bases from V and 0 bases from J, with 10 bases between. CDR3 size: 13 residues. CDR3 protein: CATSDYSNQPQHF. In DNA, the CDR3 is TGTGCCACCTCGGACTATAGCAATCAGCCCCAGCATTTT.

The chain links TRBV7-9 to TRBJ1-3, with unresolved D. This CDR3 spans 17 amino acids. Trimming removed 3 bases at V and 2 bases at J, with 17 bases between. CDR1 is SEHNR, CDR2 FQNEAQ, per germline (reference sequence). CDR3 region: CASSFLTEPSAGNTIYF. The CDR3 DNA is TGTGCCAGCAGCTTCCTTACGGAGCCTTCGGCTGGAAACACCATATATTTT.

CDR3 sequence reads: CASSLVNYRGEQYF. CDR3 nucleotide sequence: TGTGCCAGCAGCTTAGTGAACTACCGGGGCGAGCAGTACTTC. The rearrangement links TRBV11-1 to TRBJ2-5, with D maybe TRBD2 (5 bases). TRBJ2-7 matches the DNA end more closely, so the J call is doubtful. The CDR3 is 14 amino acids. Germline lookup yields CDR1 SGHAT and CDR2 FQDESV (reference sequence).

V and J are TRBV7-9 and TRBJ1-1; D is unresolved. The CDR3 extends over 15 amino acids. Trimming cost V 5 bases and J 1 base, with 14 bases left between them. CDR1 SEHNR and CDR2 FQNEAQ come from the germline V gene (reference sequence). The CDR3 DNA is TGTGCCAGCAGCCTAGGGTTGTTGGGGAACACTGAAGCTTTCTTT. This encodes CASSLGLLGNTEAFF.

The chain is built from TRBV6-5 and TRBJ2-5; D gene ambiguous. Trimming removed 6 bases from V and 4 bases from J, with 12 bases in between. The CDR3 loop spans 13 amino acids. CDR1 and CDR2 (germline): MNHEY, SVGAGI. The CDR3 sequence: CASSQQVGETQYF. The CDR3 DNA follows: TGTGCCAGCAGCCAACAAGTTGGAGAGACCCAGTACTTC.

The chain employs TRBV21-1 and TRBJ2-3; the D call of TRBD1 is as the table states it, not checked on the DNA. TRBV21-1 is designated a pseudogene. CDR3 length: 16 amino acids. This CDR3 reads CASSTQTARGTDTQYF. The CDR3, as DNA: TGTGCCAGCAGCACCCAGACAGCCAGAGGCACAGATACGCAGTATTTT.

The V gene is TRBV7-2, the J gene TRBJ2-5; D unclear. The CDR3 loop spans 13 amino acids. Trimming took off 1 base at V and 4 bases at J, with 7 bases between the two ends. CDR1 and CDR2 (germline): SGHTA, FQGNSA. CDR3 sequence reads: CASSLDLPETQYF. CDR3 nucleotides: TGTGCCAGCAGCTTAGACCTTCCAGAGACCCAGTACTTC.

Many counts were recorded for this clone. CDR3 region: CASTTTGQGYDEQFF. The CDR3 DNA is TGTGCCAGCACCACCACGGGACAGGGTTATGATGAGCAGTTCTTC. The chain employs TRBV9 and TRBJ2-1; 9 bases agree with TRBD1. V gave up 6 bases and J gave up 8 bases; unmatched junction bases: 12. CDR3 size: 15 residues. Germline V gene lookup returns CDR1 SGDLS and CDR2 YYNGEE.

The gene calls are TRBV5-8 and TRBJ2-3; D is possibly TRBD1 (7 bases). Looked up from germline, CDR1 is SGHTS and CDR2 is YDEGEE. V shed 4 bases and J shed 2 bases, with 14 bases lying between them. This CDR3 is 15 amino acids long. The CDR3 loop is CASSPQGRITDTQYF. The CDR3 nucleotides read TGTGCCAGCAGCCCACAGGGGAGGATCACAGATACGCAGTATTTT.

V usage is TRBV29-1 and J usage is TRBJ2-2; no firm D call. The CDR3 loop spans 13 amino acids. CDR1 is SQVTM and CDR2 is ANQGSEA in the germline V gene. The V end lost 5 bases, the J end lost 7 bases, and 14 bases lay between the germline ends. The chain's CDR3 is CSVIAGGGGELFF. DNA of the CDR3: TGCAGCGTTATCGCTGGCGGCGGCGGGGAGCTGTTTTTT.

J is TRBJ1-4 and V is TRBV28; possible D gene TRBD1, 6 bases. Per germline, CDR1 MDHEN and CDR2 SYDVKM. The CDR3 has 15 amino acids. Deletions cut 3 bases from V and 8 bases from J, with 16 bases between. The DNA for the CDR3 is TGTGCCAGCAGTTTTTCAGGGGCGCTTCAGGAAAAACTGTTTTTT. This encodes CASSFSGALQEKLFF.

The chain recombines TRBV10-3 with TRBJ1-6, with 8 bases fitting TRBD1. The CDR3 has 13 residues. The trim removed 4 bases at V and 10 bases at J, leaving 3 bases unmatched. CDR1 is ENHRY and CDR2 is SYGVKD in the germline V gene. The CDR3: CAISVDRDSPLHF. The CDR3 DNA is TGTGCCATCAGTGTGGACAGGGACTCACCCCTCCACTTT.

The rearrangement uses TRBV28 and TRBJ2-7; 8 bases agree with TRBD1. The CDR3 is 15 amino acids. Germline CDR1 and CDR2: MDHEN and SYDVKM. The trim removed 7 bases at V and 5 bases at J, leaving 13 bases unmatched. The CDR3 DNA is TGTGCCAGCACCCCGGCGGACAGGGACTTCCACGAGCAGTACTTC. It yields the protein CASTPADRDFHEQYF.

The chain couples TRBV6-1 to TRBJ1-5, with D possibly being TRBD1 (6 bases). The CDR3 is 14 amino acids. CDR1 and CDR2 from the germline V gene are MNHNS and SASEGT. Between the trimmed V and J ends, which lost 5 bases and 3 bases, there was a span of 11 bases. The CDR3 DNA is TGTGCCAGCAGTCCAGACAGGATCAATCAGCCCCAGCATTTT. It translates to CASSPDRINQPQHF.

The rearrangement uses TRBV28 and TRBJ2-5; 9 nucleotides align to TRBD2. The last part of the DNA fits TRBJ2-7 better; the J call may be wrong. The CDR3 has 15 amino acids. Looked up from germline, CDR1 is MDHEN and CDR2 is SYDVKM. The CDR3 here is CASSRSGSLSYEQYF. In DNA form, the CDR3 reads TGTGCCAGCAGTCGTAGCGGGAGTCTCTCCTACGAGCAGTACTTC.

This chain links TRBV29-1 with TRBJ2-2; D gene uncertain. CDR3 size: 11 residues. The germline CDR1 and CDR2 sequences are SQVTM and ANQGSEA. V was shortened by 5 bases and J by 3 bases, with 4 bases between the two germline ends. The CDR3 region has the DNA TGCAGCGTTACGGACACCGGGGAGCTGTTTTTT. Translating gives CSVTDTGELFF.

The V call is TRBV14, the J call TRBJ1-5; 7 bases map to TRBD1. The CDR3 loop spans 16 amino acids. The V segment lost 3 bases and the J segment 4 bases; nucleotides outside the gene matches: 9. Germline CDR1 SGHDN, CDR2 FVKESK. For the CDR3, the DNA is TGTGCCAGCAGCCACACGACAGGGAGGGGGAATCAGCCCCAGCATTTT. It is translated as CASSHTTGRGNQPQHF.

This clone came up a few times. The genes are TRBV28 and TRBJ2-7; tentatively, D is TRBD1 or TRBD2 (5 bases each). The CDR3 spans 14 residues. Per the germline V gene, CDR1 is MDHEN and CDR2 is SYDVKM. The V gene lost 6 bases and the J gene lost 5 bases, with 17 bases spanning the gap. DNA of the CDR3: TGTGCCAGCAGCTCGTTCAAAGGGACCCACGAGCAGTACTTC. It translates to CASSSFKGTHEQYF.

This clone has just one count. The chain joins TRBV2 to TRBJ2-3; TRBD2 agrees at 13 bases. With V trimmed by 6 bases and J by 5 bases, 5 bases remained unmatched. Germline V gene sequence: CDR1 SNHLY, CDR2 FYNNEI. The CDR3 loop spans 15 amino acids. CDR3 in DNA: TGTGCCAGCAGCCCGGGACTAGCGGGGCTAGATACGCAGTATTTT. This encodes CASSPGLAGLDTQYF.